This is a list of T cell receptor beta chains from one sample in a study of Ad26.COV2.S vaccination and SARS-CoV-2 variants. Sequencing used immunoSEQ multiplex PCR; TCRdb keeps in-frame clones, though not all of them. The sample lists about 400,000 clones; about nine tenths were seen once. Source: peripheral blood, taken in a trial of Ad26.COV2.S vaccine versus placebo. Source of these receptors: a person between 18 and 60 years old who received the Ad26.COV2.S COVID-19 vaccine or a placebo. Each CDR3 is given with its conserved first and last residue. The order of the fields is D gene, clone size, J gene, V gene, CDR3 protein, CDR3 DNA. A D gene is named only where the DNA matches it firmly. For some rows the clone size is stated as once, few or many, or as a class when expanded; others skip it.

>NA|NA|TRBJ1-2|TRBV4-3
CASSQDRGGYGYTF
TGCGCCAGCAGCCAAGACAGGGGAGGTTATGGCTACACCTTC
>TRBD1|once|TRBJ2-2|TRBV7-6
CASSFLTGFFSSTGELFF
TGTGCCAGCAGCTTCTTGACAGGGTTTTTTAGTTCCACCGGGGAGCTGTTTTTT
>NA|NA|TRBJ1-1|TRBV10-3
CAISEYSGDEAFF
TGTGCCATCAGTGAGTATAGTGGCGATGAAGCTTTCTTT
>TRBD2|once|TRBJ2-3|TRBV2
CASRGLAGRHTQYF
TGTGCCAGCAGGGGACTAGCGGGGCGACATACGCAGTATTTT
>TRBD2|NA|TRBJ2-5|TRBV6-2/TRBV6-3
CASSYSGGLQETQYF
TGTGCCAGCAGTTATAGCGGGGGACTCCAAGAGACCCAGTACTTC
>NA|NA|TRBJ1-2|TRBV5-1
CASSPGYYGYTF
TGCGCCAGCAGCCCGGGATACTATGGCTACACCTTC
>NA|NA|TRBJ1-4|TRBV4-3
CASSYGGSVEKLFF
TGCGCCAGCAGCTACGGCGGGTCAGTTGAAAAACTGTTTTTT
>NA|NA|TRBJ2-7|TRBV7-6
CASSLGEAGAVNEQYF
TGTGCCAGCAGCTTAGGGGAGGCGGGGGCAGTTAACGAGCAGTACTTC
>TRBD1|NA|TRBJ1-2|TRBV5-1
CASSSNIYGTGGYGYTF
TGCGCCAGCAGCTCGAACATCTACGGGACAGGGGGGTATGGCTACACCTTC
>NA|NA|TRBJ1-1|TRBV20-1
CSASSRGPPGNTEAFF
TGCAGTGCTAGTAGCAGGGGACCACCTGGGAACACTGAAGCTTTCTTT
>TRBD1|NA|TRBJ2-5|TRBV5-1
CASSTEGQGLGSRGAQYF
TGCGCCAGCAGCACCGAAGGACAGGGGCTGGGTTCCCGAGGGGCTCAGTACTTC
>NA|NA|TRBJ2-2|TRBV7-6
CASSSGVVGTGELFF
TGTGCCAGCTCATCGGGTGTCGTAGGGACCGGGGAGCTGTTTTTT
>NA|once|TRBJ1-2|TRBV30
CASCPLLSYGYTF
TGTGCCTCTTGCCCTCTCCTCAGCTATGGCTACACCTTC
>TRBD1|once|TRBJ2-7|TRBV5-4
CASSLAGQGAYEQYF
TGTGCCAGCAGCTTAGCGGGACAGGGGGCGTACGAGCAGTACTTC
>TRBD1|NA|TRBJ2-7|TRBV29-1
CSVEDGDRGGSSEQYF
TGCAGCGTTGAAGATGGGGACAGGGGAGGATCTTCCGAGCAGTACTTC
>NA|NA|TRBJ2-1|TRBV18
CASSPPTVGNEQFF
TGTGCCAGCTCACCCCCTACGGTTGGCAATGAGCAGTTCTTC
>NA|NA|TRBJ2-1|TRBV7-9
CASSYVGGLLINEQFF
TGTGCCAGCAGCTACGTAGGGGGACTCCTGATAAATGAGCAGTTCTTC
>NA|NA|TRBJ2-1|TRBV7-8
CASSLGRLGNEQFF
TGTGCCAGCAGCTTAGGCCGACTAGGGAATGAGCAGTTCTTC
>NA|NA|TRBJ1-5|TRBV3-1/TRBV3-2
CASSPNSGGNQPQHF
TGTGCCAGCAGCCCCAATTCTGGCGGCAATCAGCCCCAGCATTTT
>NA|NA|TRBJ2-3|TRBV6-2/TRBV6-3
CASSYPADTQYF
TGTGCCAGCAGTTACCCTGCAGATACGCAGTATTTT
>NA|NA|TRBJ1-3|TRBV5-1
CASSQTGSGNTIYF
TGCGCCAGCAGCCAAACGGGTTCTGGAAACACCATATATTTT
>NA|NA|TRBJ2-1|TRBV21-1
CASSKAVPDYNEQFF
TGTGCCAGCAGCAAAGCAGTACCGGATTACAATGAGCAGTTCTTC
>NA|NA|TRBJ1-2|TRBV6-2/TRBV6-3
CASSYSANYGYTF
TGTGCCAGCAGTTACTCCGCTAACTATGGCTACACCTTC
>NA|NA|TRBJ2-7|TRBV13
CASSSEGYEQYF
TGTGCCAGCAGCTCGGAGGGGTACGAGCAGTACTTC
>TRBD2|NA|TRBJ2-1|TRBV4-1
CASSQGSGGYNEQFF
TGCGCCAGCAGCCAAGGGAGCGGGGGGTACAATGAGCAGTTCTTC
>TRBD2|NA|TRBJ2-2|TRBV10-3
CAISAAEAGVTGELFF
TGTGCCATCAGTGCGGCGGAAGCGGGGGTGACCGGGGAGCTGTTTTTT
>NA|NA|TRBJ2-5|TRBV7-6
CASSLELGTGPQETQYF
TGTGCCAGCAGCTTAGAACTGGGGACGGGCCCCCAAGAGACCCAGTACTTC
>NA|once|TRBJ1-4|TRBV19
CASSTLRGSPNEKLFF
TGTGCCAGTAGTACCCTCAGGGGAAGTCCTAATGAAAAACTGTTTTTT
>NA|NA|TRBJ2-7|TRBV13
CASSRGGGIDEQYF
TGTGCCAGCAGCCGTGGAGGGGGGATTGACGAGCAGTACTTC
>NA|NA|TRBJ2-3|TRBV7-2
CASSPRQRTDTQYF
TGTGCCAGCAGCCCACGACAGCGGACAGATACGCAGTATTTT
>NA|NA|TRBJ1-2|TRBV27
CASSLSGAWGRGYTF
TGTGCCAGCAGTTTATCGGGGGCGTGGGGCCGGGGCTACACCTTC
>TRBD1|NA|TRBJ1-4|TRBV9
CASSGTTGTGSGKLFF
TGTGCCAGCAGCGGAACAACCGGGACAGGGTCAGGAAAACTGTTTTTT
>NA|NA|TRBJ1-1|TRBV30
CAWSAPWGVVEAFF
TGTGCCTGGAGTGCCCCCTGGGGTGTCGTTGAAGCTTTCTTT
>NA|NA|TRBJ2-7|TRBV6-6
CASSYSTLYEQYF
TGTGCCAGCAGTTACTCAACTCTCTACGAGCAGTACTTC
>NA|NA|TRBJ2-7|TRBV20-1
CSARNSYEQYF
TGCAGTGCTAGAAACAGCTACGAGCAGTACTTC
>TRBD1|NA|TRBJ1-3|TRBV6-6
CASSPLRGTRSGNTIYF
TGTGCCAGCAGTCCACTCAGGGGGACCCGCTCTGGAAACACCATATATTTT
>NA|NA|TRBJ1-2|TRBV3-1/TRBV3-2
CASSQFKCGYTF
TGTGCCAGCAGCCAATTCAAGTGTGGCTACACCTTC
>NA|NA|TRBJ1-3|TRBV6-6
CASSYPRDGGNTIYF
TGTGCCAGCAGTTACCCGAGGGATGGTGGAAACACCATATATTTT
>TRBD1|NA|TRBJ1-1|TRBV6-2/TRBV6-3
CASSGDRGNTEAFF
TGTGCCAGCAGTGGAGACAGGGGAAACACTGAAGCTTTCTTT
>NA|NA|TRBJ1-1|TRBV7-9
CASSTRTPGGGWNTEAFF
TGTGCCAGCAGCACCCGTACGCCTGGCGGGGGCTGGAACACTGAAGCTTTCTTT
>NA|NA|TRBJ2-3|TRBV9
CASSLTPQGEGTDTQYF
TGTGCCAGCAGCCTCACCCCACAAGGGGAAGGCACAGATACGCAGTATTTT
>NA|few|TRBJ2-5|TRBV29-1
CSVEQGETQYF
TGCAGCGTTGAACAGGGGGAGACCCAGTACTTC
>NA|NA|TRBJ1-6|TRBV7-2
CASSPRGATNSPLHF
TGTGCCAGCAGCCCTCGGGGAGCCACGAATTCACCCCTCCACTTT
>NA|NA|TRBJ2-7|TRBV4-2
CASSQLRWAHEQYF
TGTGCCAGCAGCCAACTGCGGTGGGCGCACGAGCAGTACTTC
>NA|NA|TRBJ2-3|TRBV10-3
CAISESIGTDTQYF
TGTGCCATCAGTGAGTCTATCGGCACAGATACGCAGTATTTT
>NA|NA|TRBJ1-1|TRBV7-9
CASSLPWAVNTEAFF
TGTGCCAGCAGCTTACCCTGGGCCGTGAACACTGAAGCTTTCTTT
>TRBD1|NA|TRBJ1-1|TRBV7-2
CASSRDSGSSNTEAFF
TGTGCCAGCAGCCGGGACAGCGGTAGCTCGAACACTGAAGCTTTCTTT
>NA|NA|TRBJ2-7|TRBV5-6
CASSLDWRSSYEQYF
TGTGCCAGCAGCTTGGACTGGAGGAGCTCCTACGAGCAGTACTTC
>NA|NA|TRBJ1-6|TRBV5-1
CASSLTTGGNSPLHF
TGCGCCAGCAGCCTAACGACGGGGGGGAATTCACCCCTCCACTTT
>NA|NA|TRBJ2-1|TRBV6-1
CASSEHSNEQFF
TGTGCCAGCAGTGAACACAGTAATGAGCAGTTCTTC
>TRBD1|NA|TRBJ1-2|TRBV18
CASSPTLQGEGYTF
TGTGCCAGCTCACCAACCCTACAGGGGGAAGGCTACACCTTC
>TRBD1|few|TRBJ2-7|TRBV25-1
CASSAGTGGYEQYF
TGTGCCAGCAGTGCTGGGACAGGGGGCTACGAGCAGTACTTC
>NA|NA|TRBJ1-2|TRBV29-1
CSVEGRVGGYTF
TGCAGCGTGGAAGGGAGGGTAGGCGGCTACACCTTC